Shown below are 14 T cell receptor beta chains from a single sample sequenced in a study of CD8+ T cells in alopecia areata. In each case, RNA was isolated and then reverse transcribed into cDNA as the sequencing template. The method was immunoSEQ multiplex PCR; TCRdb's version includes in-frame clones alone and lacks a portion of them. The table records about 250,000 clones, roughly two thirds of them present only once. The source was CD4+ T cells sorted from blood, collected at week 0. The receptors were gathered from a human donor with alopecia areata.

The CDR3 DNA follows: TGTGCCAGCAGCTCCTACGATCGGGCCGGGTCACCCCTCCACTTT. Amino acids: CASSSYDRAGSPLHF. The genes are TRBV11-2 and TRBJ1-6; D uncertain. Trimming took 4 bases from V and 10 from J, leaving 17 bases between them. The CDR3 has 15 amino acids. The germline gives CDR1 SGHAT, CDR2 FQNNGV.

This clone was counted between two and nine times. The V gene is TRBV18, the J gene TRBJ1-4; the D is unclear. This CDR3 region has 14 residues. CDR1 KGHSH and CDR2 LQKENI come from the germline V gene. The germline V and J ends were trimmed by 3 bases and 2 bases, with 7 bases remaining between them. CDR3 loop: CASSPTATNEKLFF. Written as DNA, the CDR3 is TGTGCCAGCTCACCGACCGCTACTAATGAAAAACTGTTTTTT.

This clone was picked up a small number of times. The V gene is TRBV27, the J gene TRBJ1-1; the D is unclear. Germline V gene data show CDR1 as MNHEY and CDR2 as SMNVEV (reference sequence). The CDR3 spans 16 residues. Trimming removed 4 bases from V and 2 bases from J, with 17 bases in between. The CDR3 bases are TGTGCCAGCAGTTCTTTACGACTCCCGGGTAACACTGAAGCTTTCTTT. Its protein product is CASSSLRLPGNTEAFF.

The chain recombines TRBV12-5 with TRBJ2-7; 7 bases fit TRBD2. The germline gives CDR1 LGHNT, CDR2 FRNRAP. J was trimmed by 1 base and V by 6 bases; bases with no gene match: 21. CDR3 length equals 19 residues. The CDR3 region is CASGQTPSEWGGESYEQYF. The CDR3 DNA follows: TGTGCTAGTGGCCAGACCCCCTCGGAGTGGGGAGGGGAATCCTACGAGCAGTACTTC.

This chain uses TRBV30 with TRBJ2-7; D is uncertain. The CDR3 runs to 12 residues. Germline values: CDR1 GTSNPN, CDR2 SVGIG (reference sequence). Trimming shortened V by 6 bases and J by 0 bases, and 9 bases separated the two germline ends. The CDR3 reads CACGRSSYEQYF. As DNA, the CDR3 is TGTGCCTGTGGACGGAGCTCCTACGAGCAGTACTTC.

The chain recombines TRBV5-1 with TRBJ1-1; D uncertain. The germline V gene has CDR1 SGHRS and CDR2 YFSETQ. The CDR3 consists of 14 residues. V was trimmed by 0 bases and J by 3 bases, leaving 9 bases between them. This CDR3 is CASSLGSWDTEAFF. DNA of the CDR3: TGCGCCAGCAGCTTGGGGTCGTGGGACACTGAAGCTTTCTTT.

The V call is TRBV30, the J call TRBJ1-4; maybe TRBD1 (5 bases). The germline V gene encodes CDR1 GTSNPN and CDR2 SVGIG (reference sequence). The V end was cut by 6 bases, the J end by 0 bases, with 14 bases between. CDR3 size: 15 residues. The CDR3 nucleotides read TGTGCCTGCAGGGTCGGACGGGCAACTAATGAAAAACTGTTTTTT. Protein: CACRVGRATNEKLFF.

The chain employs TRBV14 and TRBJ2-2; weak D call: TRBD2 (5 bases). Trimming stripped 4 bases from V and 0 bases from J, with 12 bases between. Per the germline V gene, CDR1 is SGHDN and CDR2 is FVKESK. The CDR3 loop spans 16 amino acids. In DNA, the CDR3 is TGTGCCAGCAGCCTCCTCAGCGGTGCGAACACCGGGGAGCTGTTTTTT. The encoded protein is CASSLLSGANTGELFF.

The chain joins TRBV5-1 to TRBJ2-5; 9 bases are a match to TRBD1. Per the germline V gene, CDR1 is SGHRS and CDR2 is YFSETQ. V lost 2 bases to trimming and J lost 5 bases; unmatched junction nucleotides: 10. CDR3 length equals 16 residues. The CDR3 DNA reads TGCGCCAGCAGCTTACAGGGGGCAATCGGCGCGGAGACCCAGTACTTC. Translating gives CASSLQGAIGAETQYF.

J is TRBJ1-5 and V is TRBV7-8, with a possible D match to TRBD1 (5 bases). CDR3 length: 19 residues. V was pared by 1 base and J by 1 base, with 20 bases between. Germline V CDR1 and CDR2: SGHVS, FQNEAQ. The CDR3 loop is CASSLVVLPGIGSNQPQHF. DNA for the CDR3: TGTGCCAGCAGCTTAGTCGTCCTTCCAGGGATTGGGAGCAATCAGCCCCAGCATTTT.

This clone showed up just a few times. The chain is built from TRBV5-4 and TRBJ1-2, with no clear D. Trimming cost V 0 bases and J 13 bases, with 13 bases left between them. The CDR3 sequence is 12 residues long. Germline lookup yields CDR1 SGHNT and CDR2 YYREEE (reference sequence). The CDR3 protein is CASSLVAEPSTF. Here the CDR3 DNA reads TGTGCCAGCAGCTTGGTGGCCGAACCTAGCACCTTC.

This clone was picked up a small number of times. The rearrangement links TRBV27 to TRBJ2-6; possible D gene TRBD2, 6 bases. CDR1 and CDR2 from the germline V gene are MNHEY and SMNVEV (reference sequence). The CDR3 sequence is 17 residues long. The V and J ends lost 4 bases and 0 bases respectively, with 13 bases between them. CDR3 nucleotide sequence: TGTGCCAGCAGTTGGGCCCTGGGGGGCTCTGGGGCCAACGTCCTGACTTTC. This gives the protein CASSWALGGSGANVLTF.

Regarding this clone: One end of the junction is discordant with germline, which a read error may explain. V usage is TRBV30 and J usage is TRBJ1-4; TRBD1 is a possible D gene (5 bases). The CDR3 is 11 amino acids. Germline loops: CDR1 GTSNPN, CDR2 SVGIG (reference sequence). CDR3 nucleotide sequence: TGTGCCTGGAGTATAGGAATGGGGGTCGCATTT. Its translation is CAWSIGMGVAF.

The J gene is TRBJ2-1, the V gene TRBV4-3; 13 bases agree with TRBD2. Germline trimming cut 2 bases from V and 0 bases from J; bases unmatched to any gene: 4. Germline CDR1 is LGHNA and CDR2 is YSLEER. The CDR3 extends over 18 amino acids. The CDR3 DNA sequence: TGCGCCAGCAGCCAACGAACTAGCGGGGGGGGCTCCTACAATGAGCAGTTCTTC. This translates into CASSQRTSGGGSYNEQFF.